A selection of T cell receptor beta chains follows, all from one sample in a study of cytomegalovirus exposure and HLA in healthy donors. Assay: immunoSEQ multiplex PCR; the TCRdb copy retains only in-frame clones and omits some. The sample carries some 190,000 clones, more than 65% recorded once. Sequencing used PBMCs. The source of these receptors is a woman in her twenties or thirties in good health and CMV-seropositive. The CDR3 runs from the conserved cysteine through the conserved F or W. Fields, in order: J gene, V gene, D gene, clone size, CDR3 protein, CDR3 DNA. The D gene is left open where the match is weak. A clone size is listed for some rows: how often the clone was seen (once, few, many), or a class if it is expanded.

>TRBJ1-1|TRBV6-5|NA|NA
CASSERAEGTEAFF
TGTGCCAGCAGTGAAAGGGCGGAGGGCACTGAAGCTTTCTTT
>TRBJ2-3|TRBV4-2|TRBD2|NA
CASSRPGTTSTDTQYF
TGTGCCAGCAGCCGTCCCGGGACTACTAGCACAGATACGCAGTATTTT
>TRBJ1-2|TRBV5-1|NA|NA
CASSLTGDSVGYTF
TGCGCCAGCAGCTTGACAGGAGATTCGGTTGGCTACACCTTC
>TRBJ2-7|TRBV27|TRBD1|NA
CASSLRTGSSYEQYF
TGTGCCAGCAGTTTACGGACAGGGAGCTCCTACGAGCAGTACTTC
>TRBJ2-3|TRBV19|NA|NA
CASSDSVTDTQYF
TGTGCCAGTAGTGACTCAGTCACAGATACGCAGTATTTT
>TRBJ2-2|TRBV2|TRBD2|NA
CASRGLAGGTGELFF
TGTGCCAGCAGAGGACTAGCGGGAGGCACCGGGGAGCTGTTTTTT
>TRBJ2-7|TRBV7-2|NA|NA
CASSPPPGRDEQYF
TGTGCCAGCAGCCCCCCGCCAGGGCGCGACGAGCAGTACTTC
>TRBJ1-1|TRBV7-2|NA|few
CASSWTVNTEAFF
TGTGCCAGCAGCTGGACAGTGAACACTGAAGCTTTCTTT
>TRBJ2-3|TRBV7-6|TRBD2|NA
CASSLATSGSKRTTDTQYF
TGTGCCAGCAGCTTAGCTACTAGCGGGAGTAAGAGGACGACAGATACGCAGTATTTT
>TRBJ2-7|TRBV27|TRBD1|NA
CASSPTGEAEQYF
TGTGCCAGCAGTCCGACAGGGGAGGCCGAGCAGTACTTC
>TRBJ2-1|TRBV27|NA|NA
CASSLGRSGDEQFF
TGTGCCAGCAGTTTAGGGAGAAGTGGCGATGAGCAGTTCTTC
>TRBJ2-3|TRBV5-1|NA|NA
CASSLWPGFSTDTQYF
TGCGCCAGCAGCTTGTGGCCCGGGTTCAGCACAGATACGCAGTATTTT
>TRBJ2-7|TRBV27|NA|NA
CASRQTGVSFHEQYF
TGTGCCAGCAGACAAACGGGGGTTTCGTTCCACGAGCAGTACTTC
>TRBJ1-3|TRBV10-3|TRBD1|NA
CAIGVGTGAGNTIYF
TGTGCCATCGGCGTTGGGACAGGGGCCGGAAACACCATATATTTT
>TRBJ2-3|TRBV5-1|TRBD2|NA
CASSRREGQADTQYF
TGCGCCAGCAGTCGGCGGGAGGGCCAAGCAGATACGCAGTATTTT
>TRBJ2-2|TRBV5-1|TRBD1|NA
CASSRTGGSSSGELFF
TGCGCCAGCAGCCGGACAGGGGGGAGTTCCTCCGGGGAGCTGTTTTTT
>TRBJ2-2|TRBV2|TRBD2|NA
CASSDLAGTGELFF
TGTGCCAGCAGTGACCTAGCGGGAACCGGGGAGCTGTTTTTT
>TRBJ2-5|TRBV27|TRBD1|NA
CASSTQGAGETQYF
TGTGCCAGCAGCACACAGGGGGCGGGGGAGACCCAGTACTTC
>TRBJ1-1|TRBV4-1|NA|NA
CASSPQGTGSMNTEAFF
TGCGCCAGCAGCCCCCAGGGGACGGGCTCAATGAACACTGAAGCTTTCTTT
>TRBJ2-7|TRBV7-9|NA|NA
CASSLGGSHYEQYF
TGTGCCAGCAGCTTAGGTGGCTCGCACTACGAGCAGTACTTC